Below are 18 T cell receptor beta chains sequenced from a single sample in a study of CXCR3-negative and CXCR3-positive naive CD8 T cells. Study-level results: Comparison of naive cells showed more hydrophobic TRB CDR3s in CXCR3-positive than in CXCR3-negative naive cells.

Their antigens remain unidentified. The TRB libraries of cDNA were built by UMI-labeled 5' RACE. TCRdb re-called the 5' RACE reads and gives one entry per CDR3 protein, without DNA. Recorded for this sample: about 140,000 distinct CDR3 sequences. Sequencing used naive CXCR3+ CD8+ T cells from blood. Noted subset: CD45RO-CCR7+CD27+CD95- naive CD8+ T cells expressing CXCR3 (TNR3+). Source of these receptors: a human donor in good health. Some clones in this sample may be carry-over from other donors' samples.

The rearrangement links TRBV3-1 to TRBJ2-2; as DNA is missing, the TRBD1 call by TCRdb cannot be tested. The CDR3 spans 15 residues. The V gene's germline CDR1 is LGHDT and CDR2 YNNKEL (reference sequence). CDR3 sequence: CASSQGTENTGELFF.

CDR3 sequence reads: CASSQQGLENIQYF. The rearrangement uses TRBV4-1 and TRBJ2-4; no DNA is available, so the TRBD1 call from TCRdb remains unchecked. CDR1 MGHRA and CDR2 YSYEKL come from the germline V gene. The CDR3 is made up of 14 amino acids.

This chain joins TRBV5-1 and TRBJ1-4; TCRdb lists TRBD1, though no DNA is available to test this call. This CDR3 is 16 amino acids long. Germline assignment: CDR1 SGHRS and CDR2 YFSETQ. The CDR3 loop is CASSTGQGATNEKLFF.

The gene calls are TRBV27 and TRBJ1-1; TCRdb's assignment of TRBD1 cannot be checked, as there is no DNA. CDR3 length equals 15 residues. Germline CDR1 MNHEY, CDR2 SMNVEV (reference sequence). CDR3 sequence: CASNPGMTENTEAFF.

The chain links TRBV27 to TRBJ2-7; with no DNA, the TCRdb D assignment of TRBD1 cannot be verified. CDR3 size: 15 residues. The V gene's germline CDR1 is MNHEY and CDR2 SMNVEV (reference sequence). Here the CDR3 reads CASSIQTGQYYEQYF.

The chain joins TRBV7-9 to TRBJ2-1; as DNA is missing, the TRBD2 call by TCRdb cannot be tested. The CDR3 has 16 amino acids. The germline gives CDR1 SEHNR, CDR2 FQNEAQ (reference sequence). CDR3: CASSLVAGALGDEQFF. Complete variable domain (other parts from reference TRBV7-9 and TRBJ2-1): DTGVSQNPRHKITKRGQNVTFRCDPISEHNRLYWYRQTLGQGPEFLTYFQNEAQLEKSRLLSDRFSAERPKGSFSTLEIQRTEQGDSAMYLCASSLVAGALGDEQFFGPGTRLTVL.

The chain uses TRBV23-1 and TRBJ2-7; TCRdb picks TRBD2, but there is no DNA to check that call. TRBV23-1 is an ORF for which the function is uncertain. This CDR3 has 15 amino acids. This chain's CDR3 is CASSQFSGGDYEQYF.

This chain uses TRBV27 with TRBJ2-1; TCRdb's D gene call, TRBD2, goes unchecked for lack of DNA. The length of the CDR3 is 16 residues. CDR1 is MNHEY and CDR2 is SMNVEV in the germline V gene (reference sequence). CDR3 protein: CASSLRAGGPLDEQFF.

This chain links TRBV12-3 or TRBV12-4 with TRBJ2-3; TCRdb outputs TRBD1, but without DNA this stays unchecked. CDR3 size: 14 residues. CDR3: CASRQGQTTDTQYF.

The J gene is TRBJ2-3, the V gene TRBV7-8; the D call of TRBD2 rests on TCRdb alone, since no DNA is present to check it. The CDR3 sequence is 15 residues long. CDR1 is SGHVS and CDR2 is FQNEAQ in the germline V gene. The CDR3 is CASSPRAGGTDTQYF.

CDR3 protein: CASSGSLVSIDEQYF. The chain is built from TRBV5-4 and TRBJ2-7; TCRdb selects TRBD2, and the lack of DNA leaves this call unchecked. The CDR3 covers 15 residues. Germline loops: CDR1 SGHNT, CDR2 YYREEE (reference sequence).

The genes are TRBV19 and TRBJ2-7. The CDR3 runs 13 residues. Germline values: CDR1 LNHDA, CDR2 SQIVND (reference sequence). The CDR3 loop reads CASSIASSYEQYF.

The chain combines TRBV6-6 with TRBJ2-7; TCRdb indicates TRBD2, and absent DNA this call remains unverified. The germline V gene encodes CDR1 MNHNY and CDR2 SVGAGI (reference sequence). This CDR3 is built from 16 residues. The CDR3 here is CASSARLGPGSYEQYF.

The chain has TRBV4-1 and TRBJ2-5. The CDR3 loop spans 15 amino acids. Germline V gene sequence: CDR1 MGHRA, CDR2 YSYEKL. The CDR3 is CASSQDNPSGETQYF.

This sequence joins TRBV23-1 and TRBJ2-7. Being an ORF, TRBV23-1 has a function that is uncertain. The CDR3 extends over 16 amino acids. This CDR3 reads CASSQSKERGSYEQYF.

The chain couples TRBV5-6 to TRBJ1-1. This CDR3 is built from 13 residues. CDR1 and CDR2 (germline): SGHDT, YYEEEE. The CDR3 region is CASFPLQFPEAFF.

This rearrangement joins TRBV29-1 to TRBJ2-7; without DNA, the TCRdb call of TRBD1 cannot be checked. This CDR3 region has 13 residues. Germline lookup yields CDR1 SQVTM and CDR2 ANQGSEA. This CDR3 is CSVADRGGFEQYF.

V gene TRBV2 combines with J gene TRBJ1-5; TCRdb names TRBD1, which stays unverified in the absence of DNA. In germline, CDR1 is SNHLY, CDR2 FYNNEI. The CDR3 runs to 14 residues. The CDR3 protein is CASREQGAGQPQHF.